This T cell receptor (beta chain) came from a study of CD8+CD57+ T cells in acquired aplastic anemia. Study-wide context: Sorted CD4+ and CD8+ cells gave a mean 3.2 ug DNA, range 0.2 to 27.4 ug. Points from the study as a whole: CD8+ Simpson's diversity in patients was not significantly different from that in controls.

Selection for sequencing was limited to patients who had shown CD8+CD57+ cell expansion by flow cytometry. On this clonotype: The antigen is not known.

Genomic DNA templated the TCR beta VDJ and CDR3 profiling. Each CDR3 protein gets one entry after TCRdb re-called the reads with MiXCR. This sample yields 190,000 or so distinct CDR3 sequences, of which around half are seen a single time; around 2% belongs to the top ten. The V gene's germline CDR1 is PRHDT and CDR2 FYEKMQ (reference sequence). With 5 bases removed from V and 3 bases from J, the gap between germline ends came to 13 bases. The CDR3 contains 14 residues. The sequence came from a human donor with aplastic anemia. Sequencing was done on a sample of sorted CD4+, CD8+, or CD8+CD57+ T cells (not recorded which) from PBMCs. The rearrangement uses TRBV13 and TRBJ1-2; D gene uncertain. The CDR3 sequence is CASSQGPGDYGYTF. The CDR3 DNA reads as TGTGCCAGCAGCCAAGGACCGGGTGACTATGGCTACACCTTC.